The rows below give T cell receptor beta chains drawn from one sample of a study of blood T cell repertoires in COVID-19. Data came from immunoSEQ multiplex PCR; TCRdb stores just in-frame clones and leaves some out. This repertoire shows about 250,000 clones, around 86% found once; its top ten account for 1.5% to 2%. The sample consisted of PBMCs or T cells enriched from blood (not recorded which). These receptors all stem from a woman between 45 and 65 years old who had recovered from COVID-19. Both conserved end residues are part of each CDR3. D genes are given only for firm matches. Not all rows give a size; the values are once, few, many and, for expanded clones, a class.

clone size: -
J gene: TRBJ1-1
V gene: TRBV30
D gene: -
CDR3 DNA: TGTGCCTGGAGTCGGGGGGACACTTACACTGAAGCTTTCTTT
CDR3 protein: CAWSRGDTYTEAFF

clone size: -
J gene: TRBJ1-1
V gene: TRBV18
D gene: -
CDR3 DNA: TGTGCCAGCTCCCAAAGGGGGGGCACTGAAGCTTTCTTT
CDR3 protein: CASSQRGGTEAFF

clone size: -
J gene: TRBJ2-1
V gene: TRBV2
D gene: TRBD2
CDR3 DNA: TGTGCCAGCACAGGGACTAGCGGGAGTTCCGAGTTCTTC
CDR3 protein: CASTGTSGSSEFF

clone size: -
J gene: TRBJ1-1
V gene: TRBV5-6
D gene: -
CDR3 DNA: TGTGCCAGCAGCTTGACACCGAACACTGAAGCTTTCTTT
CDR3 protein: CASSLTPNTEAFF

clone size: -
J gene: TRBJ1-5
V gene: TRBV7-2
D gene: TRBD1
CDR3 DNA: TGTGCCAGCAGCTATACCTGGACAGGGGCCTTCAATCAGCCCCAGCATTTT
CDR3 protein: CASSYTWTGAFNQPQHF

clone size: few
J gene: TRBJ1-6
V gene: TRBV5-1
D gene: TRBD1
CDR3 DNA: TGCGCCAGCAGCTTGGCCAGTACGGGACAGGGTAATTCACCCCTCCACTTT
CDR3 protein: CASSLASTGQGNSPLHF

clone size: -
J gene: TRBJ1-2
V gene: TRBV10-3
D gene: -
CDR3 DNA: TGTGCCAGCCGCGTGGAGGGGTCTTATGGCTACACCTTC
CDR3 protein: CASRVEGSYGYTF

clone size: -
J gene: TRBJ2-2
V gene: TRBV7-6
D gene: -
CDR3 DNA: TGTGCCAGCAGCTTAGTACGGGTAGACACCGGGGAGCTGTTTTTT
CDR3 protein: CASSLVRVDTGELFF

clone size: once
J gene: TRBJ2-5
V gene: TRBV28
D gene: TRBD1
CDR3 DNA: TGTGCCAGCAGTTCGACAGGGGGTGGAGAGACCCAGTACTTC
CDR3 protein: CASSSTGGGETQYF

clone size: once
J gene: TRBJ2-5
V gene: TRBV7-9
D gene: TRBD1
CDR3 DNA: TGTGCCAGCAGCTCTCGACAGGGGTTCGAGACCCAGTACTTC
CDR3 protein: CASSSRQGFETQYF

clone size: -
J gene: TRBJ2-1
V gene: TRBV14
D gene: TRBD2
CDR3 DNA: TGTGCCAGCAGTTCGTGGACTAGCGGGAGTGGTGAGCAGTTCTTC
CDR3 protein: CASSSWTSGSGEQFF

clone size: -
J gene: TRBJ2-3
V gene: TRBV10-3
D gene: TRBD2
CDR3 DNA: TGTGCCATCAATCCTAGCGGGAGCACAGATACGCAGTATTTT
CDR3 protein: CAINPSGSTDTQYF

clone size: -
J gene: TRBJ2-1
V gene: TRBV5-1
D gene: -
CDR3 DNA: TGCGCCAGCAGCTTGGTGGGCGGGACCTACTCCTACAATGAGCAGTTCTTC
CDR3 protein: CASSLVGGTYSYNEQFF

clone size: -
J gene: TRBJ2-1
V gene: TRBV20-1
D gene: -
CDR3 DNA: TGCAGTGCCAGTGGTCCCTTTGGCGGAGATGAGCAGTTCTTC
CDR3 protein: CSASGPFGGDEQFF

clone size: -
J gene: TRBJ2-7
V gene: TRBV19
D gene: TRBD1
CDR3 DNA: TGTGCCAGTAGTCCGTACCGGGACAGGGGAAGGTACGAGCAGTACTTC
CDR3 protein: CASSPYRDRGRYEQYF

clone size: -
J gene: TRBJ2-7
V gene: TRBV6-5
D gene: TRBD2
CDR3 DNA: TGTGCCACCCGGGGGGTTGGAGAGCAGTACTTC
CDR3 protein: CATRGVGEQYF

clone size: -
J gene: TRBJ2-1
V gene: TRBV27
D gene: -
CDR3 DNA: TGTGCCTCTACAGGGAGCTCCTACAATGAGCAGTTCTTC
CDR3 protein: CASTGSSYNEQFF

clone size: -
J gene: TRBJ2-1
V gene: TRBV19
D gene: TRBD2
CDR3 DNA: TGTGCCAGTAGTGCGGAACTAGCGGGAGTGCTCTCCTACAATGAGCAGTTCTTC
CDR3 protein: CASSAELAGVLSYNEQFF

clone size: -
J gene: TRBJ1-3
V gene: TRBV28
D gene: -
CDR3 DNA: TGTGCCAGCAGTCGCCTCGGCTTGGGGGGAAACTCTGGAAACACCATATATTTT
CDR3 protein: CASSRLGLGGNSGNTIYF

clone size: -
J gene: TRBJ1-2
V gene: TRBV19
D gene: TRBD1
CDR3 DNA: TGTGCCAGTAGTAAAGCCGGGACAGACTATGGCTACACCTTC
CDR3 protein: CASSKAGTDYGYTF

clone size: -
J gene: TRBJ2-1
V gene: TRBV6-5
D gene: -
CDR3 DNA: TGTGCCAGCAGTTACGAGTCGGGAGTAAGCGGTGAGCAGTTCTTC
CDR3 protein: CASSYESGVSGEQFF

clone size: -
J gene: TRBJ2-2
V gene: TRBV28
D gene: TRBD1
CDR3 DNA: TGTGCCAGCGACAGGGGGACGGATCCGAACACCGGGGAGCTGTTTTTT
CDR3 protein: CASDRGTDPNTGELFF

clone size: -
J gene: TRBJ1-1
V gene: TRBV2
D gene: -
CDR3 DNA: TGTGCCAGCAAGCCTGCCACAAGGGGCACTGAAGCTTTCTTT
CDR3 protein: CASKPATRGTEAFF

clone size: few
J gene: TRBJ1-1
V gene: TRBV28
D gene: -
CDR3 DNA: TGTGCCAGCAGCCTCGACAGGTTTAACACTGAAGCTTTCTTT
CDR3 protein: CASSLDRFNTEAFF

clone size: -
J gene: TRBJ2-5
V gene: TRBV15
D gene: -
CDR3 DNA: TGTGCCACCAGTCTCCAGTACCAAGAGACCCAGTACTTC
CDR3 protein: CATSLQYQETQYF

clone size: -
J gene: TRBJ1-2
V gene: TRBV27
D gene: -
CDR3 DNA: TGTGCCAGCAGAGAAAGGAATCAGGCCGCCTACTATGGCTACACCTTC
CDR3 protein: CASRERNQAAYYGYTF

clone size: once
J gene: TRBJ2-1
V gene: TRBV14
D gene: -
CDR3 DNA: TGTGCCAGCAGCCAAGTGCGAGGGGGGGTTTACAATGAGCAGTTCTTC
CDR3 protein: CASSQVRGGVYNEQFF

clone size: -
J gene: TRBJ2-2
V gene: TRBV11-1
D gene: -
CDR3 DNA: TGTGCCAGCAGCTTGTGGGTCCCATCCGAGGGCGGGGAGCTGTTTTTT
CDR3 protein: CASSLWVPSEGGELFF

clone size: -
J gene: TRBJ1-1
V gene: TRBV28
D gene: TRBD1
CDR3 DNA: TGTGCCAGCAAAGGGGACAGATCAACAAGGGGGGACACTGAAGCTTTCTTT
CDR3 protein: CASKGDRSTRGDTEAFF

clone size: -
J gene: TRBJ1-1
V gene: TRBV25-1
D gene: -
CDR3 DNA: TGTGCCAGCAGTGAGACCAGGGGAAAAGCTTTCTTT
CDR3 protein: CASSETRGKAFF

clone size: -
J gene: TRBJ2-1
V gene: TRBV5-1
D gene: -
CDR3 DNA: TGCGCCAGCAGCTTGGGATGGCGGATCGACTCCAATGAGCAGTTCTTC
CDR3 protein: CASSLGWRIDSNEQFF